The 27 T cell receptor beta chains below were found in one sample sequenced in a study of blood T cell repertoires in COVID-19. TCRdb keeps only in-frame clones here, not all; method: immunoSEQ multiplex PCR. The sample lists tens of thousands of clones, around 90% occurring once. Sequences were obtained from peripheral blood. These receptors were obtained from a man in his 60s with COVID-19, enrolled during active disease.

The rearrangement uses TRBV5-1 and TRBJ2-7; 9 positions agree with TRBD1. Germline-derived CDR1 and CDR2 are SGHRS and YFSETQ. The CDR3 totals 14 residues. The V gene end was trimmed by 3 bases and the J gene end by 6 bases; junction bases not matched to a gene: 7. CDR3 loop: CASSSTGTGSEQYF. The CDR3 DNA is TGCGCCAGCAGCTCCACCGGGACAGGGAGCGAGCAGTACTTC.

The rearrangement links TRBV4-3 to TRBJ2-3; possible D gene TRBD1, 8 bases. V was trimmed by 0 bases and J by 5 bases, leaving 18 bases between them. Germline V gene sequence: CDR1 LGHNA, CDR2 YSLEER. The CDR3 contains 17 residues. The CDR3 region has the DNA TGCGCCAGCAGCCAAGATTGGACAGGGAGGGACCTAGATACGCAGTATTTT. This gives the protein CASSQDWTGRDLDTQYF.

V and J are TRBV6-6 and TRBJ1-1; TRBD1 is a possible D gene (6 bases). V lost 0 bases and J 1 base, leaving 9 bases between the germline ends. The CDR3 has 15 residues. CDR1 is MNHNY and CDR2 is SVGAGI in the germline V gene (reference sequence). CDR3 amino acids: CASSYSEDRNTEAFF. The CDR3 DNA reads as TGTGCCAGCAGTTACTCGGAGGACAGGAACACTGAAGCTTTCTTT.

The chain recombines TRBV5-1 with TRBJ1-4; no reliable D call. V was pared by 5 bases and J by 0 bases, with 11 bases between. Germline CDR1 reads SGHRS; CDR2 reads YFSETQ. The CDR3 runs to 15 residues. The CDR3 DNA reads TGCGCCAGCAGGGCCGGAGGAGCAACTAATGAAAAACTGTTTTTT. It specifies CASRAGGATNEKLFF.

This CDR3 reads CASSPGPDLLKYF. As DNA, the CDR3 is TGTGCCAGCTCACCAGGTCCGGACTTGCTAAAGTATTTT. The chain couples TRBV18 to TRBJ2-3, with D perhaps TRBD2 (5 bases). V shed 2 bases and J shed 13 bases, with 16 bases lying between them. Germline V gene data show CDR1 as KGHSH and CDR2 as LQKENI. The CDR3 is 13 residues long.

The V call is TRBV24-1, the J call TRBJ2-1, with 7 bases matching TRBD1. There are 15 residues in the CDR3. The germline gives CDR1 KGHDR, CDR2 SFDVKD. Trimming at V came to 3 bases and at J to 6 bases, leaving 7 bases not matched to a gene. CDR3 nucleotide sequence: TGTGCCACCAGTGATAGGGGGCATCTGATCAATGAGCAGTTCTTC. As protein: CATSDRGHLINEQFF.

This chain joins TRBV27 and TRBJ1-1, with 11 bases identical to TRBD1. Per germline, CDR1 MNHEY and CDR2 SMNVEV (reference sequence). After removal of 4 bases from V and 0 bases from J, the junction contained 4 bases not matched to a gene. The CDR3 consists of 16 residues. This CDR3 is CASSSSGQGVNTEAFF. The CDR3 bases are TGTGCCAGCAGTTCGTCGGGACAGGGGGTGAACACTGAAGCTTTCTTT.

In its sample, this clone was seen once. This sequence joins TRBV4-1 and TRBJ1-1, with D possibly being TRBD1 (5 bases). Germline lookup yields CDR1 MGHRA and CDR2 YSYEKL. The CDR3 runs 12 residues. Trimming removed 0 bases at V and 11 bases at J, with 10 bases between. CDR3 amino acids: CASSQDGRDAFF. The CDR3 DNA reads TGCGCCAGCAGCCAAGATGGCAGGGATGCTTTCTTT.

This sequence joins TRBV30 and TRBJ1-2; 8 bases align to TRBD1. The ends lost 1 base at V and 8 bases at J; junction bases unmatched: 6. This CDR3 contains 13 residues. The germline gives CDR1 GTSNPN, CDR2 SVGIG (reference sequence). CDR3 DNA: TGTGCCTGGAGTGAAGGACAGGGCCACGGCTACACCTTC. Protein: CAWSEGQGHGYTF.

The gene calls are TRBV5-1 and TRBJ1-3; tentative D call: TRBD1 (6 bases). Trimming pared 4 bases from V and 4 bases from J, leaving 15 bases between. This CDR3 spans 15 amino acids. CDR1 is SGHRS and CDR2 is YFSETQ in the germline V gene. CDR3 amino acids: CASSIKTGAGNTIYF. The CDR3 DNA is TGCGCCAGCAGCATCAAGACAGGCGCAGGAAACACCATATATTTT.

This sequence joins TRBV19 and TRBJ1-5; D call uncertain. Per the germline V gene, CDR1 is LNHDA and CDR2 is SQIVND (reference sequence). Trimming took off 3 bases at V and 4 bases at J, with 13 bases between the two ends. The CDR3 sequence is 15 residues long. CDR3 amino acids: CASSISGQLNQPQHF. The CDR3 DNA reads as TGTGCCAGTAGTATTAGCGGGCAGCTGAATCAGCCCCAGCATTTT.

V gene TRBV27 combines with J gene TRBJ2-7; the D gene is possibly TRBD2 (7 bases). Trimming removed 6 bases at V and 6 bases at J, with 18 bases between. CDR1 and CDR2 from the germline V gene are MNHEY and SMNVEV (reference sequence). The CDR3 is 14 residues long. CDR3: CASRPGGPLPEQYF. In nucleotides, the CDR3 is TGTGCCAGCAGGCCGGGGGGCCCGCTCCCCGAGCAGTACTTC.

V and J are TRBV30 and TRBJ2-7, with TRBD2 matching 7 bases. V was clipped by 0 bases and J by 0 bases; unmatched bases: 8. Germline CDR1 GTSNPN, CDR2 SVGIG (reference sequence). The CDR3 runs 16 residues. The CDR3 here is CAWSVARGGSSYEQYF. The DNA of the CDR3 is TGTGCCTGGAGTGTTGCGAGGGGCGGGAGCTCCTACGAGCAGTACTTC.

The chain is built from TRBV6-5 and TRBJ2-7; D is perhaps TRBD1 (5 bases). CDR1 and CDR2 from the germline V gene are MNHEY and SVGAGI. V was trimmed by 6 bases and J by 2 bases, leaving 11 bases between them. The CDR3 covers 13 residues. CDR3 nucleotides: TGTGCCAGCAGAACGGACACCGCCTACGAGCAGTACTTC. Its protein product is CASRTDTAYEQYF.

The V and J genes are TRBV6-6 and TRBJ2-7; D might be TRBD1 (6 bases). The CDR3 spans 15 residues. CDR1 is MNHNY, CDR2 SVGAGI, per germline (reference sequence). Trimming took 6 bases from V and 5 from J, leaving 20 bases between them. CDR3 sequence reads: CASSADRDVQNEQYF. The DNA for the CDR3 is TGTGCCAGCAGCGCGGACAGAGATGTACAAAACGAGCAGTACTTC.

The V and J genes are TRBV4-1 and TRBJ2-7; 11 bases align to TRBD1. The germline CDR1 and CDR2 sequences are MGHRA and YSYEKL. This CDR3 has 16 amino acids. Losses at the gene ends were 1 base for V and 4 bases for J; bases not matched to a gene: 6. CDR3 protein: CASSQVGQGGMYEQYF. The CDR3 bases are TGCGCCAGCAGCCAAGTGGGACAGGGGGGGATGTACGAGCAGTACTTC.

J is TRBJ1-5 and V is TRBV27; 7 bases map to TRBD1. Germline V gene lookup returns CDR1 MNHEY and CDR2 SMNVEV (reference sequence). The CDR3 extends over 15 amino acids. V shed 6 bases, J shed 3 bases, and the junction held 8 bases outside the gene matches. CDR3 protein: CASSPSDRVNQPQHF. CDR3 DNA: TGTGCCAGCAGCCCATCCGACAGGGTCAATCAGCCCCAGCATTTT.

The CDR3 is CASSKGTDPYEQYF. The CDR3 DNA sequence: TGTGCCAGCAGTAAGGGGACAGATCCTTACGAGCAGTACTTC. The chain has TRBV9 and TRBJ2-7; TRBD1 matches at 7 bases. CDR3 size: 14 residues. Trimming removed 5 bases from V and 4 bases from J; junction bases left unmatched: 9. Germline loops: CDR1 SGDLS, CDR2 YYNGEE.

The V gene is TRBV28, the J gene TRBJ1-4; D is unresolved. The CDR3 is made up of 12 amino acids. V lost 6 bases and J lost 4, with 6 bases in between. Looked up from germline, CDR1 is MDHEN and CDR2 is SYDVKM. CDR3 residues: CASRLINEKLFF. The CDR3 bases are TGTGCCAGCAGACTCATTAATGAAAAACTGTTTTTT.

The chain's CDR3 is CASSLAEPHGYTF. As DNA, the CDR3 is TGTGCCAGCAGCTTAGCGGAGCCTCATGGCTACACCTTC. The chain employs TRBV7-9 and TRBJ1-2; D unclear. Germline V CDR1 and CDR2: SEHNR, FQNEAQ (reference sequence). The CDR3 length is 13 residues. V was cut by 0 bases and J by 6 bases, with 8 bases left in between. Full variable domain (outside the CDR3, taken from reference TRBV7-9 and TRBJ1-2): DTGVSQNPRHKITKRGQNVTFRCDPISEHNRLYWYRQTLGQGPEFLTYFQNEAQLEKSRLLSDRFSAERPKGSFSTLEIQRTEQGDSAMYLCASSLAEPHGYTFGSGTRLTVV.

This chain joins TRBV11-3 and TRBJ2-7, with TRBD1 as a possible D gene (5 bases). Trimming took 6 bases from V and 3 from J, leaving 6 bases between them. Germline-derived CDR1 and CDR2 are SGHNT and YENEEA. This CDR3 is built from 11 residues. Here the CDR3 reads CASRDNYEQYF. DNA of the CDR3: TGTGCCAGCAGGGACAACTACGAGCAGTACTTC. The whole variable domain, filled in from reference TRBV11-3 and TRBJ2-7, reads EAGVVQSPRYKIIEKKQPVAFWCNPISGHNTLYWYLQNLGQGPELLIRYENEEAVDDSQLPKDRFSAERLKGVDSTLKIQPAELGDSAVYLCASRDNYEQYFGPGTRLTVT.

V usage is TRBV28 and J usage is TRBJ2-3; 10 bases fit TRBD1. V shed 8 bases, J shed 5 bases, and the junction held 13 bases outside the gene matches. CDR1 and CDR2 from the germline V gene are MDHEN and SYDVKM. This CDR3 is 16 amino acids long. DNA for the CDR3: TGTGCCAGCCCAAAAACCGGGACAGGGGCCCTAGATACGCAGTATTTT. This gives the protein CASPKTGTGALDTQYF.

The rearrangement links TRBV9 to TRBJ2-7, with TRBD2 identical over 11 bases. Germline V CDR1 and CDR2: SGDLS, YYNGEE. CDR3 length: 14 residues. V was clipped by 2 bases and J by 3 bases; unmatched bases: 1. The CDR3 region has the DNA TGTGCCAGCAGCGTTAGCGGGAGGGGCTACGAGCAGTACTTC. The encoded protein is CASSVSGRGYEQYF.

The V gene is TRBV3-1 (or the pseudogene TRBV3-2), the J gene TRBJ1-3; D may be TRBD1 (5 bases). The germline V and J ends were trimmed by 4 bases and 0 bases, with 10 bases remaining between them. Germline loops: CDR1 LGHDT, CDR2 YNNKEL (reference sequence). This CDR3 has 15 residues. The CDR3 loop reads CASSPGIHSGNTIYF. CDR3 nucleotide sequence: TGTGCCAGCAGCCCAGGGATTCACTCTGGAAACACCATATATTTT.

The gene calls are TRBV18 and TRBJ2-1; 7 bases are a match to TRBD2. Trimming took 4 bases from V and 5 from J; bases not matched to a gene: 5. Germline CDR1 KGHSH, CDR2 LQKENI. The CDR3 sequence is 14 residues long. CDR3 amino acids: CASSLSGRDNEQFF. CDR3 sequence (DNA): TGTGCCAGCTCACTTAGCGGGCGGGACAATGAGCAGTTCTTC.

The chain recombines TRBV7-9 with TRBJ1-5, with 10 bases matching TRBD1. CDR3 length equals 18 residues. Germline V lookup: CDR1 SEHNR, CDR2 FQNEAQ (reference sequence). V gave up 1 base and J gave up 0 bases; unmatched junction bases: 6. In nucleotides, the CDR3 is TGTGCCAGCAGCTTAGGCCTGACAGGGGGCGATAGCAATCAGCCCCAGCATTTT. Amino acids: CASSLGLTGGDSNQPQHF.

J is TRBJ1-2 and V is TRBV4-3; D may be TRBD1 (5 bases). The CDR3 loop spans 15 amino acids. Germline CDR1 and CDR2: LGHNA and YSLEER. V was cut by 1 base and J by 1 base, with 10 bases left in between. CDR3 DNA: TGCGCCAGCAGCCAAGGGGGGGATATTAACTATGGCTACACCTTC. Translating it yields CASSQGGDINYGYTF.